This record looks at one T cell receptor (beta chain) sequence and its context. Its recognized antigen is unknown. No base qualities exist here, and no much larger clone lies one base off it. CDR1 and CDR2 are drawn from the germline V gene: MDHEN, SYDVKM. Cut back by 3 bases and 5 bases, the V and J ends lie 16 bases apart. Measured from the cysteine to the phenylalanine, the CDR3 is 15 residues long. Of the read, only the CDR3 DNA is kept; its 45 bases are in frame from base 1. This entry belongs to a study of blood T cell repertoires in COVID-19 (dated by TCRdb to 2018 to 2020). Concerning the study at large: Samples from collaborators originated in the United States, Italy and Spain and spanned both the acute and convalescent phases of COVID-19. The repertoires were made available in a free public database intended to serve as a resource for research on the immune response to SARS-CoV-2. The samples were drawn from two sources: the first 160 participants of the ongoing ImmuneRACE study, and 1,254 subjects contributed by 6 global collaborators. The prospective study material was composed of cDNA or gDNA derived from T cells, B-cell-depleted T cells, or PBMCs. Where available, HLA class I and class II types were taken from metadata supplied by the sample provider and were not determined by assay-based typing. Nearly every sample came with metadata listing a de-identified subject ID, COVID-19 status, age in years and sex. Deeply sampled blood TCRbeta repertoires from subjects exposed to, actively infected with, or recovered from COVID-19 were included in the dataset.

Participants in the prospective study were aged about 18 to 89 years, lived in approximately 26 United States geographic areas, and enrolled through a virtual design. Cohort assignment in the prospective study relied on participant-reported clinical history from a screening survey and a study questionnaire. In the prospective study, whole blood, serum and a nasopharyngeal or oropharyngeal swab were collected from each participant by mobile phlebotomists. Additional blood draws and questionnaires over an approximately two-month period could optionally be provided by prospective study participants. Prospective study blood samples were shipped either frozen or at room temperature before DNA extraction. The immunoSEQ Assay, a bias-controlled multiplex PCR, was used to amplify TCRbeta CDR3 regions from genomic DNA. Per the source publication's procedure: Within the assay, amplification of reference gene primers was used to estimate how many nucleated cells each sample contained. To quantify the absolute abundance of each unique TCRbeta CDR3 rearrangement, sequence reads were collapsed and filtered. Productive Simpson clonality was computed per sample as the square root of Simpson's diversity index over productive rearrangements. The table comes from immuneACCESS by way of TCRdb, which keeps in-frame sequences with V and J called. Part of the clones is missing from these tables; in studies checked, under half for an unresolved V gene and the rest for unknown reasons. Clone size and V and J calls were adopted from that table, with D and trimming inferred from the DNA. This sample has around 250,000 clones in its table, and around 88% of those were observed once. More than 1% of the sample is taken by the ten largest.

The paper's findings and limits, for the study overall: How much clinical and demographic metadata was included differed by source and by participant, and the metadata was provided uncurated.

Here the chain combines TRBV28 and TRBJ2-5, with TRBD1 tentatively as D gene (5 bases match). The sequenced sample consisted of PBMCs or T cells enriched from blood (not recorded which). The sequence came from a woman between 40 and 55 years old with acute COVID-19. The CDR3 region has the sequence CASSFRQGSRETQYF. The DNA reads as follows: TGTGCCAGCAGTTTTCGTCAGGGATCCCGGGAGACCCAGTACTTC.